This TCR beta chain came from a study of shared clonotypes between healthy human individuals. Overall study results and limits: Researchers sampled blood only, noting tissue repertoires likely differ. Rarefaction gave evidence that sorted-subset sequencing remained incomplete despite large depth.

With regard to this clone: Its antigen is unidentified.

TCRdb's copy holds only in-frame clones and misses some; the assay was immunoSEQ multiplex PCR. The sample includes just over 2,000,000 clones, 95% seen only once; the top ten take approximately 0.13%. Germline lookup yields CDR1 LNHDA and CDR2 SQIVND (reference sequence). The CDR3 sequence is 15 residues long. Trimming stripped 5 bases from V and 4 bases from J, with 17 bases between. This clonotype originated in a man younger than 35 in good health. The chain employs TRBV19 and TRBJ1-1; maybe TRBD1 (5 bases). Sequenced sample: naive CD4+ T cells sorted from blood. Subset: CD45RA+ positively selected. This chain's CDR3 is CASSESRAGGTEAFF. In DNA form, the CDR3 reads TGTGCCAGTAGTGAAAGCAGGGCGGGGGGCACTGAAGCTTTCTTT.